This TCR beta chain comes out of a study of blood T cells in healthy people across ages. Study-wide background: About one barcoded beta molecule was captured per two T cells (by template switching).

Then a second PCR, running roughly 7 to 11 cycles, was carried out with a sample-barcoded 5' primer and a J-beta primer mix. From the 5' RACE reads, TCRdb called clonotypes with MiXCR, one entry per CDR3 protein. The sample has about 1.7 million distinct CDR3 sequences; approximately 28% are singletons. Turning to this clonotype: The target antigen is unknown.

Study conclusions and caveats: A greater number of naive CD4+ cells and higher diversity distinguished long-lived donors from aged donors.

CDR3 length equals 15 residues. V lost 5 bases, J lost 7 bases, and 12 bases stayed unmatched. The J gene is TRBJ2-7, the V gene TRBV12-3 or TRBV12-4; 9 positions agree with TRBD2. The sample consisted of blood. The clonotype comes from a woman aged 30 to 39 in good health. The CDR3 protein is CASSTRGGQYDEQYF. The CDR3, as DNA: TGTGCCAGCAGTACGCGGGGGGGCCAGTACGATGAGCAGTACTTC.